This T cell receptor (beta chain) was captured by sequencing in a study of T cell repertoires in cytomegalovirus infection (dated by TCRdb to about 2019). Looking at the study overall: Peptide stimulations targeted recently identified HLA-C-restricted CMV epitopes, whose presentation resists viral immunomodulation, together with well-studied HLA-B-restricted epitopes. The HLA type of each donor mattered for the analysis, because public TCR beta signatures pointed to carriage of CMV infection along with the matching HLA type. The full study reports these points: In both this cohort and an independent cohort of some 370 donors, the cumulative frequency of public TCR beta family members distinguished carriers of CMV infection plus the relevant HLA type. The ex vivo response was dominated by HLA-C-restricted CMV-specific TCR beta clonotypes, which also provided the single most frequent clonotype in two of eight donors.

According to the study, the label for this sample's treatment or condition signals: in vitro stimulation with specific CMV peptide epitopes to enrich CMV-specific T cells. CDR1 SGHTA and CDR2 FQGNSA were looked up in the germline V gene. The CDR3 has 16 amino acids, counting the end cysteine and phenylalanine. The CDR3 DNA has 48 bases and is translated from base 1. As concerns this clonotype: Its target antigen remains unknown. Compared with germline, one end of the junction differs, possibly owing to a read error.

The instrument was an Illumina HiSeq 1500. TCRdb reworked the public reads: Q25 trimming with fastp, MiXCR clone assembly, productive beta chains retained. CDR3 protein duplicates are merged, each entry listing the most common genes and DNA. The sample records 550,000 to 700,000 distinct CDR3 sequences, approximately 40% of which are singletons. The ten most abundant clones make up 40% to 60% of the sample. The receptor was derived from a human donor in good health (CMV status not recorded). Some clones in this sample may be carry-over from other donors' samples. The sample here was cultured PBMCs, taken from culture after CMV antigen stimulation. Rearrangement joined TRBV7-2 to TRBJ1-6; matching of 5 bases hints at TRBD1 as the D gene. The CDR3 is CASRASGGANNSHLHF. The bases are TGTGCCAGCAGAGCCTCGGGGGGTGCAAATAATTCACACCTCCACTTT.